The 32 T cell receptor beta chains listed next were all sequenced from one sample in a study of CD8+ T cells in alopecia areata. RNA extraction was followed by reverse transcription into cDNA, which acted as the sequencing template. Repertoires were generated with immunoSEQ multiplex PCR, while TCRdb's copy carries only in-frame clones and drops some. There are around 100,000 clones in the sample; roughly 50% occur only once, and 7.5% to 9% lies in the top ten. Sequenced: CD4+ T cells sorted from blood. Receptors originate from a human donor in good health.

This clone was seen more than once but under ten times. The V call is TRBV19, the J call TRBJ1-5; 9 bases agree with TRBD1. CDR3 length: 16 amino acids. Losses at the gene ends were 5 bases for V and 2 bases for J; bases not matched to a gene: 7. Germline V gene sequence: CDR1 LNHDA, CDR2 SQIVND (reference sequence). CDR3 DNA: TGTGCCAGTAGTCCAACGGACAGGGGTGGCAATCAGCCCCAGCATTTT. Translating gives CASSPTDRGGNQPQHF.

This chain connects TRBV10-3 to TRBJ2-5; TRBD1 matches at 8 bases. This CDR3 has 13 amino acids. Germline V gene sequence: CDR1 ENHRY, CDR2 SYGVKD. V shed 4 bases and J 5 bases; nucleotides not matched to a gene: 3. CDR3 DNA sequence: TGTGCCATCAGTGTAAGACAGGGGGAGACCCAGTACTTC. It specifies CAISVRQGETQYF.

This chain joins TRBV7-2 and TRBJ1-5, with a weak D call TRBD1 (6 bases). Trimming cost V 4 bases and J 7 bases, with 20 bases left between them. Germline V lookup: CDR1 SGHTA, CDR2 FQGNSA. The CDR3 runs to 16 residues. This CDR3 reads CASSSLGGRVGQPQHF. The CDR3 nucleotides read TGTGCCAGCAGCTCCTTGGGGGGGCGCGTCGGGCAGCCCCAGCATTTT.

The chain employs TRBV23-1 and TRBJ1-5; D is ambiguous. TRBV23-1 falls under the ORF class, with uncertain function. The CDR3 has 17 amino acids. Trimming pared 3 bases from V and 6 bases from J, leaving 21 bases between. The CDR3 DNA reads as TGCGCCAGCAGTCATCTGGAGGGCAGTTTTTCCGCTCAGCCCCAGCATTTT. Translating it yields CASSHLEGSFSAQPQHF.

V is TRBV2 and J is TRBJ1-5; D uncertain. This CDR3 comprises 19 residues. Trimming left V 6 bases short and J 0 bases short, with 24 bases between. CDR1 is SNHLY and CDR2 is FYNNEI in the germline V gene. This CDR3 is CASSFRTYVSWASNQPQHF. DNA for the CDR3: TGTGCCAGCAGCTTTCGGACGTACGTCTCGTGGGCTAGCAATCAGCCCCAGCATTTT.

The chain uses TRBV9 and TRBJ1-1; D may be TRBD1 (5 bases). The V end lost 7 bases, the J end lost 0 bases, and 10 bases lay between the germline ends. CDR1 and CDR2 (germline): SGDLS, YYNGEE. The CDR3 length is 13 residues. This CDR3 reads CASCRDLNTEAFF. In DNA form, the CDR3 reads TGTGCCAGCTGCAGGGACCTGAACACTGAAGCTTTCTTT.

The CDR3 region is CASSLSGQETQYF. In DNA form, the CDR3 reads TGCGCCAGCAGCTTATCAGGCCAAGAGACCCAGTACTTC. The chain uses TRBV5-1 and TRBJ2-5, with unresolved D. V was trimmed by 2 bases and J by 1 base, leaving 6 bases between them. The CDR3 length is 13 residues. Looked up from germline, CDR1 is SGHRS and CDR2 is YFSETQ.

V usage is TRBV30 and J usage is TRBJ1-1, with D unclear. The CDR3 extends over 14 amino acids. From germline, CDR1 is GTSNPN and CDR2 SVGIG (reference sequence). V dropped 0 bases and J dropped 0 bases, with 8 bases sitting between them. The CDR3 here is CAWSVPPMNTEAFF. DNA for the CDR3: TGTGCCTGGAGTGTCCCCCCCATGAACACTGAAGCTTTCTTT.

The gene calls are TRBV7-2 and TRBJ2-5, with TRBD2 identical over 9 bases. CDR1 is SGHTA, CDR2 FQGNSA, per germline. J gave up 5 bases and V 9 bases, and 7 bases lay outside the gene matches. There are 13 residues in the CDR3. The CDR3 here is CASRRGGRETQYF. In DNA, the CDR3 is TGTGCCAGTCGGCGGGGGGGCCGGGAGACCCAGTACTTC.

The chain employs TRBV4-2 and TRBJ2-4; D call uncertain. V was cut by 1 base and J by 4 bases, with 11 bases left in between. Germline CDR1 reads LGHNA; CDR2 reads YNFKEQ. The CDR3 is 15 residues long. The CDR3 region has the DNA TGTGCCAGCAGCCAAGGACTGGTAGAAAAAAACATTCAGTACTTC. It translates to CASSQGLVEKNIQYF.

The J gene is TRBJ2-5, the V gene TRBV29-1; D is unresolved. Germline V lookup: CDR1 SQVTM, CDR2 ANQGSEA. This CDR3 is 12 amino acids long. V lost 3 bases, J lost 5 bases, and 10 bases lay in between. As DNA, the CDR3 is TGCAGCGTTGACGATGCCGGGGAGACCCAGTACTTC. Protein: CSVDDAGETQYF. Full variable domain (rest looked up from reference TRBV29-1 and TRBJ2-5): SAVISQKPSRDICQRGTSLTIQCQVDSQVTMMFWYRQQPGQSLTLIATANQGSEATYESGFVIDKFPISRPNLTFSTLTVSNMSPEDSSIYLCSVDDAGETQYFGPGTRLLVL.

In its sample, this clone was seen a few times. CDR3: CASSHSGTSNEQYF. The CDR3 DNA reads TGTGCCAGCAGCCACAGTGGGACTAGCAACGAGCAGTACTTC. The chain employs TRBV7-2 and TRBJ2-7; 9 bases map to TRBD2. V lost 5 bases and J lost 5; bases outside the gene matches: 7. The CDR3 consists of 14 residues. Germline-derived CDR1 and CDR2 are SGHTA and FQGNSA.

This clone was counted once. The genes are TRBV7-2 and TRBJ2-3; D unclear. Germline assignment: CDR1 SGHTA and CDR2 FQGNSA. The germline V and J ends were trimmed by 1 base and 3 bases, with 11 bases remaining between them. The CDR3 covers 15 residues. This CDR3 is CASSLGSGGTDTQYF. CDR3 bases: TGTGCCAGCAGCTTAGGATCGGGCGGTACAGATACGCAGTATTTT.

This chain connects TRBV2 to TRBJ2-3; 15 nucleotides line up with TRBD2. Trimming at V came to 3 bases and at J to 3 bases, leaving 1 base not matched to a gene. From germline, CDR1 is SNHLY and CDR2 FYNNEI. CDR3 size: 16 residues. DNA of the CDR3: TGTGCCAGCAGTGATGGACTAGCGGGGGGGACAGATACGCAGTATTTT. Translating it yields CASSDGLAGGTDTQYF.

The chain joins TRBV2 to TRBJ2-4; 9 bases align to TRBD1. This CDR3 contains 14 residues. The V segment lost 6 bases and the J segment 8 bases; nucleotides outside the gene matches: 8. Germline-derived CDR1 and CDR2 are SNHLY and FYNNEI. The CDR3 reads CASSRTGVPYIQYF. The CDR3 DNA reads as TGTGCCAGCAGCCGGACAGGGGTCCCTTACATTCAGTACTTC.

The chain recombines TRBV29-1 with TRBJ1-2; D remains unclear. V lost 7 bases to trimming and J lost 6 bases, with 12 bases between them. CDR3 size: 11 residues. The V gene's germline CDR1 is SQVTM and CDR2 ANQGSEA. CDR3 in DNA: TGCAGCGCCAGACACTTGGATGGCTACACCTTC. Residues: CSARHLDGYTF. The full variable domain, rest sourced from reference TRBV29-1 and TRBJ1-2, is SAVISQKPSRDICQRGTSLTIQCQVDSQVTMMFWYRQQPGQSLTLIATANQGSEATYESGFVIDKFPISRPNLTFSTLTVSNMSPEDSSIYLCSARHLDGYTFGSGTRLTVV.

The V gene is TRBV7-9, the J gene TRBJ1-1; the D is unclear. The germline CDR1 and CDR2 sequences are SEHNR and FQNEAQ (reference sequence). This CDR3 region has 15 residues. V was trimmed by 1 base and J by 1 base, leaving 10 bases between them. Here the CDR3 DNA reads TGTGCCAGCAGCTTAGTCCCCAACGAGAACACTGAAGCTTTCTTT. It specifies CASSLVPNENTEAFF. Complete variable domain (other parts from reference TRBV7-9 and TRBJ1-1): DTGVSQNPRHKITKRGQNVTFRCDPISEHNRLYWYRQTLGQGPEFLTYFQNEAQLEKSRLLSDRFSAERPKGSFSTLEIQRTEQGDSAMYLCASSLVPNENTEAFFGQGTRLTVV.

The chain joins TRBV19 to TRBJ2-1; 7 nucleotides align to TRBD2. The CDR3 is made up of 15 amino acids. V shed 6 bases, J shed 4 bases, and the junction held 9 bases outside the gene matches. Germline CDR1 is LNHDA and CDR2 is SQIVND (reference sequence). CDR3 sequence: CASRKGLAVYNEQFF. The CDR3, as DNA: TGTGCCAGTAGAAAGGGGCTAGCGGTATACAATGAGCAGTTCTTC.

This clone has only a few counts. The J gene is TRBJ2-6, the V gene TRBV4-3; D is undetermined. Germline V gene lookup returns CDR1 LGHNA and CDR2 YSLEER. CDR3 length equals 19 residues. V was clipped by 0 bases and J by 4 bases, with 19 bases between them. The CDR3 bases are TGCGCCAGCAGCCAAGAAGGTGGCCAGTCTCTCTCCGGGGCCAACGTCCTGACTTTC. Protein: CASSQEGGQSLSGANVLTF.

This chain joins TRBV27 and TRBJ2-7; 7 bases line up with TRBD2. The ends lost 6 bases at V and 2 bases at J; junction bases unmatched: 4. Germline lookup yields CDR1 MNHEY and CDR2 SMNVEV (reference sequence). CDR3 length equals 13 residues. The CDR3 protein is CASRLAYAYEQYF. The CDR3 nucleotides are TGTGCCAGCAGACTAGCGTATGCCTACGAGCAGTACTTC.

This chain connects TRBV15 to TRBJ2-5; 8 bases line up with TRBD1. Germline V gene lookup returns CDR1 LNHNV and CDR2 YYDKDF (reference sequence). J lost 1 base, V lost 3 bases, and 4 bases had no gene match. The CDR3 has 15 amino acids. This CDR3 is CATSRDRAFQETQYF. Written as DNA, the CDR3 is TGTGCCACCAGCAGGGACAGGGCCTTCCAAGAGACCCAGTACTTC.

The J gene is TRBJ1-5, the V gene TRBV30, with a possible D match to TRBD1 (5 bases). Trimming removed 3 bases from V and 7 bases from J, with 19 bases in between. CDR3 length: 15 amino acids. The germline CDR1 and CDR2 sequences are GTSNPN and SVGIG (reference sequence). The CDR3 DNA reads as TGTGCCTGGAGCGCAGGGACGGCGCGCAGACAGCCCCAGCATTTT. Its translation is CAWSAGTARRQPQHF.

CDR3: CARVGNHTQYF. CDR3 nucleotide sequence: TGTGCCAGAGTGGGGAATCATACGCAGTATTTT. This sequence joins TRBV7-9 and TRBJ2-3, with D uncertain. Germline CDR1 is SEHNR and CDR2 is FQNEAQ (reference sequence). Trimming left V 9 bases short and J 7 bases short, with 11 bases between. This CDR3 region has 11 residues.

This clone showed up just a few times. The J gene is TRBJ2-1, the V gene TRBV6-1; D unresolved. Germline-derived CDR1 and CDR2 are MNHNS and SASEGT. The CDR3 extends over 14 amino acids. With 4 bases removed from V and 5 bases from J, the gap between germline ends came to 12 bases. CDR3 sequence reads: CASSVVPPNNEQFF. The CDR3 bases are TGTGCCAGCAGTGTCGTACCCCCGAACAATGAGCAGTTCTTC.

This clone was observed a few times. The chain has TRBV5-6 and TRBJ2-1; D unresolved. Trimming pared 1 base from V and 4 bases from J, leaving 9 bases between. The CDR3 length is 14 residues. CDR1 is SGHDT, CDR2 YYEEEE, per germline. This CDR3 reads CASSLYSGYNEQFF. CDR3 bases: TGTGCCAGCAGCTTGTATTCAGGATACAATGAGCAGTTCTTC.

This sequence joins TRBV7-9 and TRBJ1-5; D gene unclear. CDR1 SEHNR and CDR2 FQNEAQ come from the germline V gene (reference sequence). V gave up 5 bases and J gave up 8 bases, with 19 bases separating them. This CDR3 contains 15 residues. The chain's CDR3 is CASSAGSSIPEPQHF. The CDR3 DNA sequence: TGTGCCAGCAGCGCCGGGTCCTCGATCCCCGAGCCCCAGCATTTT.

V usage is TRBV5-1 and J usage is TRBJ2-3; D is possibly TRBD2 (6 bases). This CDR3 region has 13 residues. Germline CDR1 is SGHRS and CDR2 is YFSETQ. Trimming left V 5 bases short and J 4 bases short, with 11 bases between. This chain's CDR3 is CASRLEGADTQYF. CDR3 sequence (DNA): TGCGCCAGCAGGCTGGAGGGCGCAGATACGCAGTATTTT.

The chain couples TRBV7-2 to TRBJ2-2; 8 positions agree with TRBD1. Unmatched junction bases numbered 7, after V lost 5 bases and J lost 5 bases. CDR1 is SGHTA, CDR2 FQGNSA, per germline. This CDR3 has 15 residues. The CDR3 spells CASSLWTGRTGELFF. The DNA for the CDR3 is TGTGCCAGCAGCCTATGGACAGGGAGGACCGGGGAGCTGTTTTTT.

Judged by abundance, this clone is medium-sized. The chain links TRBV2 to TRBJ2-3, with 14 bases aligning to TRBD2. Germline V gene sequence: CDR1 SNHLY, CDR2 FYNNEI. The ends lost 5 bases at V and 4 bases at J; junction bases unmatched: 17. This CDR3 contains 20 residues. The CDR3 nucleotides read TGTGCCAGCAGTCCAAGCCGACTAGCGGGGGGGCAAATAGGGGCAGATACGCAGTATTTT. Translation: CASSPSRLAGGQIGADTQYF. The variable domain in full, with the rest retrieved from reference TRBV2 and TRBJ2-3, is EPEVTQTPSHQVTQMGQEVILRCVPISNHLYFYWYRQILGQKVEFLVSFYNNEISEKSEIFDDQFSVERPDGSNFTLKIRSTKLEDSAMYFCASSPSRLAGGQIGADTQYFGPGTRLTVL.

The sample holds a few counts of this clone. The chain has TRBV5-6 and TRBJ2-2; 8 nucleotides line up with TRBD1. Trimming removed 3 bases from V and 5 bases from J; junction bases left unmatched: 12. Germline V gene lookup returns CDR1 SGHDT and CDR2 YYEEEE. CDR3 length: 17 amino acids. This CDR3 reads CASSYPGQAGRTGELFF. CDR3 DNA: TGTGCCAGCAGCTACCCGGGACAGGCGGGTCGAACCGGGGAGCTGTTTTTT. The variable domain in full, with the rest retrieved from reference TRBV5-6 and TRBJ2-2, is DAGVTQSPTHLIKTRGQQVTLRCSPKSGHDTVSWYQQALGQGPQFIFQYYEEEERQRGNFPDRFSGHQFPNYSSELNVNALLLGDSALYLCASSYPGQAGRTGELFFGEGSRLTVL.

Points on this clone: The same CDR3 arises from other DNA sequences in this sample as well. The chain has TRBV18 and TRBJ2-5; D is unresolved. This CDR3 is 11 amino acids long. The ends were cut back, 6 bases at V and 5 bases at J, with 7 bases in the middle. The germline V gene encodes CDR1 KGHSH and CDR2 LQKENI. The CDR3 DNA is TGTGCCAGCTCTGGCGGTGAGACCCAGTACTTC. This gives the protein CASSGGETQYF.

The chain is built from TRBV2 and TRBJ2-2; 9 nucleotides line up with TRBD2. There are 15 residues in the CDR3. The trim removed 4 bases at V and 2 bases at J, leaving 2 bases unmatched. The germline V gene encodes CDR1 SNHLY and CDR2 FYNNEI. CDR3 bases: TGTGCCAGCAGTGTAGCGGGGGTCAACACCGGGGAGCTGTTTTTT. It encodes CASSVAGVNTGELFF.